This T cell receptor (beta chain) was found in a study of identical twins. Whole-study findings and limits: Abundant beta clonotypes from cord blood had fewer insertions, unlike memory repertoires, which showed none.

A universal primer site was added by template switching, and unique molecular identifiers were carried by the cDNA. MiXCR was run by TCRdb on the 5' RACE reads, yielding one entry per CDR3 protein. Here the sample spans 1.5 million to 2 million distinct CDR3 sequences, less than 40% being singletons. No donor was unhealthy or non-Caucasian. The CDR3 spans 15 residues. The V end was cut by 4 bases, the J end by 4 bases, with 14 bases between. Germline-derived CDR1 and CDR2 are LGHNA and YNFKEQ. A note on this clonotype: As yet, its antigen is unknown.

This clonotype was obtained from a newborn girl in good health. Sequenced input: cord blood. This chain joins TRBV4-2 and TRBJ2-1, with D possibly matching TRBD2 (6 bases). The CDR3 DNA reads TGTGCCAGCAGCCTAGCGGAAGGGCCTTACAATGAGCAGTTCTTC. It is translated as CASSLAEGPYNEQFF.